Presented here are 22 T cell receptor beta chains from one specimen sequenced in a study of a mutant IDH1 vaccine in newly diagnosed glioma. Stated time point: week 5, during vaccination. Alongside topical imiquimod, each dose of vaccine comprised 300 ug of mutant IDH1 20-mer peptide. Clones were read by immunoSEQ multiplex PCR, and TCRdb kept only the in-frame ones, dropping some. This sample has 25,000 to 30,000 clones, with approximately 79% found just once. The antigens these receptors bind are not known. The material sequenced was PBMCs, taken from a glioma patient whose treatment included an IDH1 peptide vaccine. These receptors were taken from a man aged 40-49 years with glioma. Some clones in this sample may be carry-over from other donors' samples.

This chain connects TRBV4-1 to TRBJ2-2; the match to TRBD1 covers 10 bases. Germline lookup yields CDR1 MGHRA and CDR2 YSYEKL. V trimming: 8 bases; J trimming: 7 bases; junction bases outside the gene matches: 10. This CDR3 is 15 amino acids long. CDR3 bases: TGCGCCAGCGGCACTCGACAGGGGGCCCTCGGGGAGCTGTTTTTT. It specifies CASGTRQGALGELFF.

The CDR3 DNA sequence: TGTGCCATCAGTGCTGACAAACCCTACGAGCAGTACTTC. It specifies CAISADKPYEQYF. The chain links TRBV10-3 to TRBJ2-7; the D is unclear. The V gene's germline CDR1 is ENHRY and CDR2 SYGVKD. The CDR3 is 13 residues long. Trimming took off 4 bases at V and 2 bases at J, with 9 bases between the two ends.

The V and J genes are TRBV9 and TRBJ1-6; 7 bases fit TRBD1. The CDR3 runs to 16 residues. Germline V gene data show CDR1 as SGDLS and CDR2 as YYNGEE. V was clipped by 0 bases and J by 7 bases; unmatched bases: 7. The CDR3 sequence is CASSVGGGRGNSPLHF. Written as DNA, the CDR3 is TGTGCCAGCAGCGTAGGAGGCGGCAGGGGGAATTCACCCCTCCACTTT. The entire variable domain, with the rest obtained from reference TRBV9 and TRBJ1-6, is as follows: DSGVTQTPKHLITATGQRVTLRCSPRSGDLSVYWYQQSLDQGLQFLIQYYNGEERAKGNILERFSAQQFPDLHSELNLSSLELGDSALYFCASSVGGGRGNSPLHFGNGTRLTVT.

This chain joins TRBV7-8 and TRBJ2-5; 7 positions match TRBD1. The CDR3 contains 15 residues. The trim removed 4 bases at V and 2 bases at J, leaving 7 bases unmatched. Germline V gives CDR1 SGHVS, CDR2 FQNEAQ. The CDR3 sequence is CASSSRQGGQETQYF. CDR3 nucleotides: TGTGCCAGCAGCTCTAGACAGGGCGGGCAAGAGACCCAGTACTTC.

In its sample, this clone was seen once. This chain joins TRBV6-4 and TRBJ2-3; TRBD2 aligns across 10 bases. The CDR3 extends over 15 amino acids. V lost 0 bases, J lost 4 bases, and 1 base stayed unmatched. Germline V gives CDR1 MRHNA, CDR2 SNTAGT. The CDR3 is CASSDSSGGADTQYF. DNA of the CDR3: TGTGCCAGCAGTGACTCGAGCGGGGGGGCAGATACGCAGTATTTT.

This clone has only a few counts. This chain uses TRBV4-2 with TRBJ1-5; 7 bases line up with TRBD1. Germline-derived CDR1 and CDR2 are LGHNA and YNFKEQ. Trimming cost V 0 bases and J 0 bases; bases outside gene matches: 8. This CDR3 contains 18 residues. CDR3 nucleotides: TGTGCCAGCAGCCAAGACCTACCGGGACAGCATAGCAATCAGCCCCAGCATTTT. This gives the protein CASSQDLPGQHSNQPQHF.

This clone was observed a few times. This chain uses TRBV30 with TRBJ1-1, with no clear D. Germline lookup yields CDR1 GTSNPN and CDR2 SVGIG (reference sequence). This CDR3 contains 14 residues. Trimming stripped 1 base from V and 3 bases from J, with 12 bases between. CDR3 bases: TGTGCCTGGAGTGGGGATAACCGGTACACTGAAGCTTTCTTT. Its protein product is CAWSGDNRYTEAFF.

The chain employs TRBV9 and TRBJ2-5, with 8 bases lining up with TRBD1. V trimming: 0 bases; J trimming: 2 bases; junction bases outside the gene matches: 6. This CDR3 is 16 amino acids long. Per the germline V gene, CDR1 is SGDLS and CDR2 is YYNGEE. This CDR3 is CASSVAGTGSQETQYF. The CDR3 DNA reads TGTGCCAGCAGCGTAGCAGGGACAGGTTCGCAAGAGACCCAGTACTTC.

The genes are TRBV7-8 and TRBJ2-7, with TRBD2 identical over 7 bases. Germline V gene lookup returns CDR1 SGHVS and CDR2 FQNEAQ. The CDR3 is 14 amino acids. V dropped 8 bases and J dropped 1; count of bases not matched to a gene: 8. The chain's CDR3 is CASQGREGSYEQYF. The CDR3 DNA is TGTGCCAGCCAAGGGAGGGAGGGGTCCTACGAGCAGTACTTC. The variable domain in full, with the rest retrieved from reference TRBV7-8 and TRBJ2-7, is GAGVSQSPRYKVAKRGQDVALRCDPISGHVSLFWYQQALGQGPEFLTYFQNEAQLDKSGLPSDRFFAERPEGSVSTLKIQRTQQEDSAVYLCASQGREGSYEQYFGPGTRLTVT.

V gene TRBV30 combines with J gene TRBJ2-7, with D maybe TRBD1 (6 bases). V gave up 3 bases and J gave up 5 bases, with 11 bases separating them. The germline V gene has CDR1 GTSNPN and CDR2 SVGIG (reference sequence). This CDR3 has 12 amino acids. The CDR3 is CAWSETGHEQYF. CDR3 coding DNA: TGTGCCTGGAGCGAGACAGGCCACGAGCAGTACTTC. Filled out from reference TRBV30 and TRBJ2-7, the complete variable domain reads SQTIHQWPATLVQPVGSPLSLECTVEGTSNPNLYWYRQAAGRGLQLLFYSVGIGQISSEVPQNLSASRPQDRQFILSSKKLLLSDSGFYLCAWSETGHEQYFGPGTRLTVT.

V usage is TRBV27 and J usage is TRBJ1-3; D call uncertain. CDR3 length: 15 residues. From germline, CDR1 is MNHEY and CDR2 SMNVEV (reference sequence). The V end was cut by 4 bases, the J end by 1 base, with 11 bases between. CDR3 region: CASSSLGGSGNTIYF. The CDR3 bases are TGTGCCAGCAGTTCCCTAGGCGGGTCTGGAAACACCATATATTTT.

The chain is built from TRBV19 and TRBJ1-6, with 7 bases aligning to TRBD1. V gave up 9 bases and J gave up 9 bases; unmatched junction bases: 17. Looked up from germline, CDR1 is LNHDA and CDR2 is SQIVND (reference sequence). CDR3 length: 16 amino acids. This CDR3 is CASNRGGRGAASPLHF. CDR3 in DNA: TGTGCCAGCAATAGGGGCGGCAGGGGGGCTGCTTCACCCCTCCACTTT.

The chain recombines TRBV18 with TRBJ1-4; 8 bases map to TRBD1. CDR3 size: 18 residues. The germline CDR1 and CDR2 sequences are KGHSH and LQKENI. The V gene end was trimmed by 3 bases and the J gene end by 4 bases; junction bases not matched to a gene: 13. The CDR3 loop is CASSPRAETGAFNEKLFF. The CDR3 DNA is TGTGCCAGCTCACCTCGGGCCGAGACAGGGGCCTTTAATGAAAAACTGTTTTTT.

This chain connects TRBV18 to TRBJ2-5; a possible D gene is TRBD2 (5 bases). The CDR3 has 16 amino acids. CDR1 and CDR2 (germline): KGHSH, LQKENI. Deletions cut 3 bases from V and 5 bases from J, with 19 bases between. CDR3: CASSPTLVTGSETQYF. The CDR3 coding sequence is TGTGCCAGCTCACCCACGTTGGTCACGGGAAGTGAGACCCAGTACTTC.

J is TRBJ1-1 and V is TRBV29-1; D is possibly TRBD1 (5 bases). V was trimmed by 3 bases and J by 5 bases, leaving 19 bases between them. The CDR3 length is 15 residues. Germline CDR1 and CDR2: SQVTM and ANQGSEA. The chain's CDR3 is CSVDDRIGATTEAFF. In nucleotides, the CDR3 is TGCAGCGTTGACGATCGCATTGGGGCGACTACTGAAGCTTTCTTT. Looking up the rest from reference TRBV29-1 and TRBJ1-1 gives the full variable domain: SAVISQKPSRDICQRGTSLTIQCQVDSQVTMMFWYRQQPGQSLTLIATANQGSEATYESGFVIDKFPISRPNLTFSTLTVSNMSPEDSSIYLCSVDDRIGATTEAFFGQGTRLTVV.

This clone was observed a single time. The chain employs TRBV19 and TRBJ1-6, with D tentatively TRBD1 (5 bases). The CDR3 runs to 15 residues. Germline V gives CDR1 LNHDA, CDR2 SQIVND (reference sequence). V was pared by 6 bases and J by 10 bases, with 19 bases between. CDR3 DNA sequence: TGTGCCAGTAGGTTCGCCCGCAATGGGGGGTCACCCCTCCACTTT. Protein sequence: CASRFARNGGSPLHF. Using reference TRBV19 and TRBJ1-6 for the parts outside the CDR3, the full variable domain is DGGITQSPKYLFRKEGQNVTLSCEQNLNHDAMYWYRQDPGQGLRLIYYSQIVNDFQKGDIAEGYSVSREKKESFPLTVTSAQKNPTAFYLCASRFARNGGSPLHFGNGTRLTVT.

The V gene is TRBV6-6, the J gene TRBJ2-7; D is unclear. Trimming removed 2 bases at V and 1 base at J, with 9 bases between. The germline gives CDR1 MNHNY, CDR2 SVGAGI (reference sequence). The length of the CDR3 is 14 residues. The CDR3 spells CASSYVPSSYEQYF. The CDR3 DNA reads TGTGCCAGCAGTTACGTCCCCAGTTCCTACGAGCAGTACTTC.

This sequence joins TRBV7-3 and TRBJ2-7; D might be TRBD1 (6 bases). CDR1 is SGHTA and CDR2 is FQGTGA in the germline V gene. The CDR3 runs to 13 residues. With 5 bases removed from V and 2 bases from J, the gap between germline ends came to 10 bases. The CDR3 loop reads CASSPTGPYEQYF. CDR3 bases: TGTGCCAGCAGCCCAACAGGGCCCTACGAGCAGTACTTC.

This rearrangement joins TRBV30 to TRBJ1-5; no definite D call. The length of the CDR3 is 16 residues. CDR1 and CDR2 from the germline V gene are GTSNPN and SVGIG (reference sequence). Trimming left V 0 bases short and J 1 base short, with 13 bases between. The CDR3 reads CAWSVLGDTSNQPQHF. The DNA of the CDR3 is TGTGCCTGGAGTGTACTAGGTGATACGAGCAATCAGCCCCAGCATTTT. The whole variable domain, remainder taken from reference TRBV30 and TRBJ1-5, is SQTIHQWPATLVQPVGSPLSLECTVEGTSNPNLYWYRQAAGRGLQLLFYSVGIGQISSEVPQNLSASRPQDRQFILSSKKLLLSDSGFYLCAWSVLGDTSNQPQHFGDGTRLSIL.

The rearrangement links TRBV4-2 to TRBJ2-2; D is possibly TRBD2 (7 bases). CDR1 is LGHNA and CDR2 is YNFKEQ in the germline V gene. This CDR3 comprises 14 residues. V lost 8 bases to trimming and J lost 7 bases, with 17 bases between them. CDR3 residues: CASWGGQPNGELFF. For the CDR3, the DNA is TGTGCCAGCTGGGGGGGGCAACCGAACGGGGAGCTGTTTTTT.

The chain employs TRBV10-3 and TRBJ2-1; 8 bases agree with TRBD2. V dropped 4 bases and J dropped 9; count of bases not matched to a gene: 11. The germline V gene encodes CDR1 ENHRY and CDR2 SYGVKD. The CDR3 has 15 residues. CDR3 in DNA: TGTGCCATCAGTGGCCCTAGCGGGCAATTAAGTGAGCAGTTCTTC. This encodes CAISGPSGQLSEQFF.

The rearrangement links TRBV7-2 to TRBJ2-1; 11 bases line up with TRBD2. The CDR3 is made up of 17 amino acids. Germline V gene lookup returns CDR1 SGHTA and CDR2 FQGNSA. V lost 5 bases to trimming and J lost 7 bases; unmatched junction nucleotides: 13. Here the CDR3 reads CASSTELAGGAGNEQFF. Here the CDR3 DNA reads TGTGCCAGCAGCACAGAGCTAGCGGGGGGCGCCGGTAATGAGCAGTTCTTC.